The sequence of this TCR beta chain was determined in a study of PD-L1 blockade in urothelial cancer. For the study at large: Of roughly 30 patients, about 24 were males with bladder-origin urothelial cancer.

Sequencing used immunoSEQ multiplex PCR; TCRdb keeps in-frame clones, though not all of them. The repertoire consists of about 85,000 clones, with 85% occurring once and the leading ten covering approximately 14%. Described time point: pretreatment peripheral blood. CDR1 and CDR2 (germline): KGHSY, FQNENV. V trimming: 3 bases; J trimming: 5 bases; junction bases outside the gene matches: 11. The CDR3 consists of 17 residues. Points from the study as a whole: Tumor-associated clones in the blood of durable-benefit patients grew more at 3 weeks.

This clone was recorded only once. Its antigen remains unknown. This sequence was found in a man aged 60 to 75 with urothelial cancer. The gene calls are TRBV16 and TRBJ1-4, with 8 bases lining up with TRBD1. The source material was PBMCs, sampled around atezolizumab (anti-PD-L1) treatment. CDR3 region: CASSHSKFGQGNEKLFF. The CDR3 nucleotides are TGTGCCAGCAGCCATTCGAAGTTCGGACAGGGCAATGAAAAACTGTTTTTT.